One and the same sample provided the 2 T cell receptor beta chains below, sequenced in a study of blood T cells in healthy people across ages. The use of a sample-barcoded 5' primer and a J-beta primer mix characterized a second PCR of about 6 to 12 cycles. Each CDR3 protein is one row after TCRdb ran MiXCR on the 5' RACE reads. The table shows 600,000 or so distinct CDR3 sequences, with approximately 30% occurring only once. The specimen was blood. The receptors originated from a woman older than 75 in good health.

This clonotype was picked up many times. The V gene is TRBV4-2, the J gene TRBJ1-2; the match to TRBD1 covers 8 bases. Unmatched junction bases numbered 9, after V lost 3 bases and J lost 6 bases. The germline V gene encodes CDR1 LGHNA and CDR2 YNFKEQ. The CDR3 spans 15 residues. The CDR3 loop reads CASSQSSGQEDGYTF. The CDR3 coding sequence is TGTGCCAGCAGCCAGTCTTCGGGACAGGAAGATGGCTACACCTTC.

This clonotype has a count of ten or more. The chain couples TRBV9 to TRBJ1-2, with D possibly matching TRBD1 (6 bases). Per the germline V gene, CDR1 is SGDLS and CDR2 is YYNGEE. CDR3 length: 17 amino acids. Trimming shortened V by 0 bases and J by 7 bases, and 22 bases separated the two germline ends. The CDR3 sequence is CASSVGPLNREASGYTF. The CDR3 DNA is TGTGCCAGCAGCGTAGGTCCCTTAAACAGGGAAGCGAGTGGCTACACCTTC. Filled out from reference TRBV9 and TRBJ1-2, the complete variable domain reads DSGVTQTPKHLITATGQRVTLRCSPRSGDLSVYWYQQSLDQGLQFLIQYYNGEERAKGNILERFSAQQFPDLHSELNLSSLELGDSALYFCASSVGPLNREASGYTFGSGTRLTVV.